This T cell receptor beta chain stems from a study of OX40 agonist ivuxolimab in advanced cancers. Regarding the complete study: The costimulatory receptor OX40 (CD134) was targeted by ivuxolimab, a fully human IgG2 agonistic monoclonal antibody. Intravenous ivuxolimab was administered to patients every 2 weeks at six dose levels: 0.01, 0.1, 0.3, 1.5, 3 and 10 mg/kg. Of the approximately 54 patients in dose escalation, 19 had hepatocellular carcinoma, about 15 had melanoma, 9 had renal cell carcinoma and 9 had head and neck cancer. The dose-escalation cohort was roughly 87% male with a mean age of roughly 60 years, ranging from roughly 20 to 80. Prior anti-PD-1, anti-PD-L1 or anti-CTLA-4 therapy was permitted, and 35% to 40% of dose-escalation patients had received checkpoint inhibitors. Partial responses occurred in three dose-escalation patients: two with cutaneous melanoma and one with hepatocellular carcinoma. The purpose of peripheral TCRbeta sequencing was to test whether ivuxolimab changed TCR sequence diversity and led to clonal T-cell expansion. The paper describes the monotherapy dose-escalation part (N = 52 patients) of the phase I trial of ivuxolimab.

Germline trimming amounts to 2 bases on V and 2 bases on J, with 10 as the count of junction bases outside the gene matches. The germline V gene gives CDR1 as SGDLS and CDR2 as YYNGEE. The CDR3 goes from the cysteine to the phenylalanine over 17 residues. CDR3 DNA only is kept here, 51 bases in frame from base 1. Patients with autoimmune disease history or receiving systemic immunosuppression were excluded from the trial. In every dose cohort, peripheral blood was drawn for TCR sequencing at baseline, cycle 4 day 1, and cycle 7 day 1. The samples were drawn from a first-in-human, open-label, multicenter phase I dose-escalation trial of ivuxolimab. Adults with locally advanced or metastatic melanoma, renal cell carcinoma, hepatocellular carcinoma or head and neck squamous cell carcinoma were enrolled in the trial. Before TCR sequencing, CD4+ T cells and CD8+ T cells from peripheral blood were sorted into separate populations.

Study-level results and caveats: At doses of 0.1 to 3.0 mg/kg, clonal expansion of both CD4+ and CD8+ T cells in blood was seen between baseline and week 6. On average, CD8+ T cells showed more expanded clones than CD4+ T cells after ivuxolimab. The antigen specificity of the peripheral T cells that underwent clonal expansion was not determined. In the 0.1-3.0 mg/kg groups, partial responders were among the patients with the lowest normalized peripheral clonal expansion, particularly in CD8+ T cells. Low levels of normalized T-cell clonal expansion were also seen in some nonresponding patients.

Concerning this clone itself: Its antigen is still unknown. No clone much larger than this one lies a single base away; base qualities are absent.

For sequencing of the TCRbeta CDR3 region, genomic DNA was extracted from the sorted cells. The immunoSEQ Assay was used to sequence the TCRbeta CDR3 regions. TCRdb provides this immuneACCESS table in a form limited to in-frame rearrangements. Some clones are lacking; in checked studies, under half of them reflect an unresolved V gene, and why the rest are absent is not known. The sample table lists 15,000 or so clones, around 80% of them with a count of one. The ten largest clones add up to about 35% of the sample. Here the chain combines TRBV9 and TRBJ2-3, with TRBD2 matching 8 junction bases. The material sequenced was CD4+ or CD8+ T cells sorted from blood, taken in a trial of the OX40 agonist ivuxolimab. This clonotype originated in an adult with an advanced solid tumor such as melanoma, head and neck, liver or kidney cancer. The DNA reads TGTGCCAGCAGCGTGCCGCGGGCGGGGGGACACACAGATACGCAGTATTTT. This gives the protein CASSVPRAGGHTDTQYF.